The clone carrying this TCR beta chain was seen more than once but under ten times. Its specificity is unknown. An end of the junction does not agree with germline; a read error may underlie this. TCR beta VDJ and CDR3 profiling used genomic DNA as template. MiXCR was run by TCRdb on the reads, yielding one entry per CDR3 protein. The sample lists 150,000 or so distinct CDR3 sequences, over 50% occurring once. The CDR3 has 13 amino acids. The V gene's germline CDR1 is ENHRY and CDR2 SYGVKD. Previously, flow cytometry had revealed CD8+CD57+ cell expansion in the patients chosen for sequencing. This sample was taken from a study of CD8+CD57+ T cells in acquired aplastic anemia. Study conclusions and caveats: Patients showed no significant difference from controls in CD8+ Simpson's diversity.

The V call is TRBV10-3, the J call TRBJ2-7; possibly TRBD1 for D (5 bases). The receptor was isolated from a human donor with aplastic anemia. Material: sorted CD4+, CD8+, or CD8+CD57+ T cells (not recorded which) from PBMCs. The CDR3 DNA reads TGTGCCAGCAGTTCAGGGCGAACCTACGAGCAGTACTTC. It specifies CASSSGRTYEQYF.